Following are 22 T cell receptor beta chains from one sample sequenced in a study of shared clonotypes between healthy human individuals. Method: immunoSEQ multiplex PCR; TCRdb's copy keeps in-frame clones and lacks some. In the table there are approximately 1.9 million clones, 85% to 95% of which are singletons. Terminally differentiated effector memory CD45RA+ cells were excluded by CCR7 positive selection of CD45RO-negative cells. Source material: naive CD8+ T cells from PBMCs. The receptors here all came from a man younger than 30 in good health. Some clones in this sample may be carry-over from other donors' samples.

The chain's CDR3 is CASSITGGDGETQYF. In DNA form, the CDR3 reads TGTGCCAGCAGCATCACAGGGGGTGATGGCGAGACCCAGTACTTC. The V call is TRBV27, the J call TRBJ2-5; 8 nucleotides agree with TRBD1. Trimming at V came to 6 bases and at J to 5 bases, leaving 11 bases not matched to a gene. The V gene's germline CDR1 is MNHEY and CDR2 SMNVEV (reference sequence). The CDR3 has 15 residues.

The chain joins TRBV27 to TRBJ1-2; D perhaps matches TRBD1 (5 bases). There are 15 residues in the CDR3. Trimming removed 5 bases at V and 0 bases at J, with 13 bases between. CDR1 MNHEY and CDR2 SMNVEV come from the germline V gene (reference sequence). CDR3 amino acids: CASSPGTAANYGYTF. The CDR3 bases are TGTGCCAGCAGTCCCGGGACGGCAGCTAACTATGGCTACACCTTC.

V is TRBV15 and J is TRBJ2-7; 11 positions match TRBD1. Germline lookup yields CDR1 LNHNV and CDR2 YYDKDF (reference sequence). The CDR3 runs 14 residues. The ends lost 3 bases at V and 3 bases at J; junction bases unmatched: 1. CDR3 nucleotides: TGTGCCACCAGCAGGGACAGGGGGCTCTACGAGCAGTACTTC. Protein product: CATSRDRGLYEQYF.

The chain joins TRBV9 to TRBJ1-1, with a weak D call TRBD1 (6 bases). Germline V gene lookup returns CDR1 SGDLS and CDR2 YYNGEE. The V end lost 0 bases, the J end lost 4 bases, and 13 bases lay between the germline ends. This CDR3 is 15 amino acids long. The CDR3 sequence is CASSVAVEGGTEAFF. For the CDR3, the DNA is TGTGCCAGCAGCGTAGCTGTAGAGGGGGGCACTGAAGCTTTCTTT.

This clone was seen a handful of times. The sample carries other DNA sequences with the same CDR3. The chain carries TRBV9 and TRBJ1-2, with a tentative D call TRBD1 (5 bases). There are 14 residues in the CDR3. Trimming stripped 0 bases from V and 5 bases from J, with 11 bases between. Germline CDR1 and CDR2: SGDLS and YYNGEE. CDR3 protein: CASSVAGTEYGYTF. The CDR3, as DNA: TGTGCCAGCAGCGTAGCTGGGACCGAGTATGGCTACACCTTC. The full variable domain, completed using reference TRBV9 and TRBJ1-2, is DSGVTQTPKHLITATGQRVTLRCSPRSGDLSVYWYQQSLDQGLQFLIQYYNGEERAKGNILERFSAQQFPDLHSELNLSSLELGDSALYFCASSVAGTEYGYTFGSGTRLTVV.

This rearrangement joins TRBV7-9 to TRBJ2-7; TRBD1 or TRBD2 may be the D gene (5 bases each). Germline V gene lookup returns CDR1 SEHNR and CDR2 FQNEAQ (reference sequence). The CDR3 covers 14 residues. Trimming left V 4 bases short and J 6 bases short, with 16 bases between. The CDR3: CASSSPGRRSEQYF. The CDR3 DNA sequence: TGTGCCAGCAGCTCCCCGGGACGGCGAAGCGAGCAGTACTTC. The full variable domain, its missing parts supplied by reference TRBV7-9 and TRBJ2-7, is DTGVSQNPRHKITKRGQNVTFRCDPISEHNRLYWYRQTLGQGPEFLTYFQNEAQLEKSRLLSDRFSAERPKGSFSTLEIQRTEQGDSAMYLCASSSPGRRSEQYFGPGTRLTVT.

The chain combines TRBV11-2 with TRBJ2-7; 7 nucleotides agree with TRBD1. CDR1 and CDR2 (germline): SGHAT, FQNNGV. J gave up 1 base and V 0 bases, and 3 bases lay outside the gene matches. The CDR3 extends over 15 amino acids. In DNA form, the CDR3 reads TGTGCCAGCAGCTTAGATGACAGGGTGTCCTACGAGCAGTACTTC. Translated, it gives CASSLDDRVSYEQYF.

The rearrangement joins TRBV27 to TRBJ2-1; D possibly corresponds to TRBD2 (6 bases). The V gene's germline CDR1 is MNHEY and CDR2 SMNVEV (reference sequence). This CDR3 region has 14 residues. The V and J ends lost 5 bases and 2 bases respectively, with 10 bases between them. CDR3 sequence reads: CASSGGITYNEQFF. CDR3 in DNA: TGTGCCAGCAGTGGCGGGATCACCTACAATGAGCAGTTCTTC.

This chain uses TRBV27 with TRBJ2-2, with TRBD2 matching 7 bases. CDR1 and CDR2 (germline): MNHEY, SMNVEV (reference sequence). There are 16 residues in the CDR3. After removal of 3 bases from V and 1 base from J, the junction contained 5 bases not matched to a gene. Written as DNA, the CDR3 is TGTGCCAGCAGTTTTCATGGGGGGGAGAACACCGGGGAGCTGTTTTTT. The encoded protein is CASSFHGGENTGELFF.

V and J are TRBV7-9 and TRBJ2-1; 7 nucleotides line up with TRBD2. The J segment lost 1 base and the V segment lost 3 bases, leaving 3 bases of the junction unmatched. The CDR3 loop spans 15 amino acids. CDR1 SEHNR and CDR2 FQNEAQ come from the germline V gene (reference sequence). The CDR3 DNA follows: TGTGCCAGCAGCTTCCTCGGGGGGTCCTACAATGAGCAGTTCTTC. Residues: CASSFLGGSYNEQFF.

The CDR3 region is CASSLPGQGYTF. DNA for the CDR3: TGCGCCAGCAGCTTGCCAGGTCAGGGCTACACCTTC. The genes are TRBV5-1 and TRBJ1-2; no firm D call. The CDR3 length is 12 residues. The germline V gene encodes CDR1 SGHRS and CDR2 YFSETQ. Trimming shortened V by 1 base and J by 8 bases, and 9 bases separated the two germline ends.

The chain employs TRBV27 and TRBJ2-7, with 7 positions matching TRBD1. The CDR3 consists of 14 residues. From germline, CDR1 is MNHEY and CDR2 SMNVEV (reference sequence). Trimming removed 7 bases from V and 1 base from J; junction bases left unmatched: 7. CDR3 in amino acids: CASTGADRSYEQYF. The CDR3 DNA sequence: TGTGCCAGCACCGGAGCGGACAGGTCCTACGAGCAGTACTTC.

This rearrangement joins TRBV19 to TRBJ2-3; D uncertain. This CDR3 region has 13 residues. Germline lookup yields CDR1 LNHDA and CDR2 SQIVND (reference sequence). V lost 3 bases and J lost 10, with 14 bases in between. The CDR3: CASSIPLTNPQYF. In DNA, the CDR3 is TGTGCCAGTAGTATCCCATTGACAAATCCGCAGTATTTT.

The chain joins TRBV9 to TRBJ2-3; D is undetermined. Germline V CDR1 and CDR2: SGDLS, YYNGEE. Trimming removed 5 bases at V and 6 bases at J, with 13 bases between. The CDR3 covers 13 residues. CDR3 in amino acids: CASRRTAEDTQYF. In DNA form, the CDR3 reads TGTGCCAGCAGACGAACCGCGGAGGATACGCAGTATTTT. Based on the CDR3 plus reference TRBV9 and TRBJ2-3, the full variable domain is DSGVTQTPKHLITATGQRVTLRCSPRSGDLSVYWYQQSLDQGLQFLIQYYNGEERAKGNILERFSAQQFPDLHSELNLSSLELGDSALYFCASRRTAEDTQYFGPGTRLTVL.

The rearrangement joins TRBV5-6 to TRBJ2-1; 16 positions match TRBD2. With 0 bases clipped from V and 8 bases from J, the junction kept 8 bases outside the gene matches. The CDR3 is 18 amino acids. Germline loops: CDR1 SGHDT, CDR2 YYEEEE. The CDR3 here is CASSLGGLAGGPFDEQFF. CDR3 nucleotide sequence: TGTGCCAGCAGCTTGGGGGGACTAGCGGGAGGGCCTTTCGATGAGCAGTTCTTC. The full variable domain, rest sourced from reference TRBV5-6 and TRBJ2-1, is DAGVTQSPTHLIKTRGQQVTLRCSPKSGHDTVSWYQQALGQGPQFIFQYYEEEERQRGNFPDRFSGHQFPNYSSELNVNALLLGDSALYLCASSLGGLAGGPFDEQFFGPGTRLTVL.

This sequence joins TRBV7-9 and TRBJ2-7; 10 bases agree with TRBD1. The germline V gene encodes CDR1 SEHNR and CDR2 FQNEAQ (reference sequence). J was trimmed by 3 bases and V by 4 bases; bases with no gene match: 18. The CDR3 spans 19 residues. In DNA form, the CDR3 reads TGTGCCAGCAGCTCCCGGGACAGGGGACGGGCGGGAATAAGCTACGAGCAGTACTTC. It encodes CASSSRDRGRAGISYEQYF.

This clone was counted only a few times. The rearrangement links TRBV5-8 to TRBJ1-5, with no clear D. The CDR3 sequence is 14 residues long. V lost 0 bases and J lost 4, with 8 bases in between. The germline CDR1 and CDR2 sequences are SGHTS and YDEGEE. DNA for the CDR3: TGTGCCAGCAGCTTGGCCCCGGGGAATCAGCCCCAGCATTTT. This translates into CASSLAPGNQPQHF. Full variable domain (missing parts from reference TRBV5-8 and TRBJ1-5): EAGVTQSPTHLIKTRGQQATLRCSPISGHTSVYWYQQALGLGLQFLLWYDEGEERNRGNFPPRFSGRQFPNYSSELNVNALELEDSALYLCASSLAPGNQPQHFGDGTRLSIL.

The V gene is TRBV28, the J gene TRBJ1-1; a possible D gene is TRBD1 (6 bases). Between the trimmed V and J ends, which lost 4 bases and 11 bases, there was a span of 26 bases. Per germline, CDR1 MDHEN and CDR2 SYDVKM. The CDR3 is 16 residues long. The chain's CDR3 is CASSSDRKGDLVGAFF. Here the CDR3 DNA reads TGTGCCAGCAGTTCCGACAGGAAAGGAGACCTGGTCGGGGCTTTCTTT.

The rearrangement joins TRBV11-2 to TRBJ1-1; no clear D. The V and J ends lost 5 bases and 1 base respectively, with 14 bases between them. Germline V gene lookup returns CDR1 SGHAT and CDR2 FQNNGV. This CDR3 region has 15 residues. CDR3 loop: CASSNRKDRNTEAFF. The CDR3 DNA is TGTGCCAGCAGCAACCGAAAGGACCGGAACACTGAAGCTTTCTTT.

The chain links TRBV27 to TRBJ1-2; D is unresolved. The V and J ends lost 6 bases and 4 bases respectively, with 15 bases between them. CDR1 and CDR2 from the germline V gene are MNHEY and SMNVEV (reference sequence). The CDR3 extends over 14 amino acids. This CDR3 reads CASSPSARPYGYTF. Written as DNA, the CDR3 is TGTGCCAGCAGCCCGTCAGCCAGACCCTATGGCTACACCTTC.

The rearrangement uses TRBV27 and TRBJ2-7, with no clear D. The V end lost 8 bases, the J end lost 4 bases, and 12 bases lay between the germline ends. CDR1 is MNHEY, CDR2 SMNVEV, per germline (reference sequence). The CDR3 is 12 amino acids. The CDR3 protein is CASATDTYEQYF. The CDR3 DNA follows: TGTGCCAGCGCAACCGACACTTACGAGCAGTACTTC.

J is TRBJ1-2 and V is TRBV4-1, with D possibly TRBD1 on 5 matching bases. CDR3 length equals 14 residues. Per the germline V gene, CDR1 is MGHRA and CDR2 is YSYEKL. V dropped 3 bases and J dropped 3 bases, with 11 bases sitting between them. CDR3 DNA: TGCGCCAGCAGCCAGGACACGGGACACTATGGCTACACCTTC. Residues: CASSQDTGHYGYTF.